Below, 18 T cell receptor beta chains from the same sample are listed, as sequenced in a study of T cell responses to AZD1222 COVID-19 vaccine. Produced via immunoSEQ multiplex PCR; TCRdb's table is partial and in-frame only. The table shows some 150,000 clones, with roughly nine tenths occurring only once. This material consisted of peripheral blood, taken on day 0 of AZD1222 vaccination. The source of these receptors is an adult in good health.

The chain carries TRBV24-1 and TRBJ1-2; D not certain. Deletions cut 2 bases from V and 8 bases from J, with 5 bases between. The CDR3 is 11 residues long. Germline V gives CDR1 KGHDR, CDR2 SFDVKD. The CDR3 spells CATSDSSGYTF. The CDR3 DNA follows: TGTGCCACCAGTGATTCGAGCGGCTACACCTTC.

The CDR3 region is CASSWTVNTGELFF. CDR3 bases: TGTGCCAGCAGTTGGACTGTGAACACCGGGGAGCTGTTTTTT. J is TRBJ2-2 and V is TRBV27; possible D gene TRBD2, 5 bases. Trimming cost V 4 bases and J 1 base, with 7 bases left between them. The CDR3 loop spans 14 amino acids. The V gene's germline CDR1 is MNHEY and CDR2 SMNVEV (reference sequence).

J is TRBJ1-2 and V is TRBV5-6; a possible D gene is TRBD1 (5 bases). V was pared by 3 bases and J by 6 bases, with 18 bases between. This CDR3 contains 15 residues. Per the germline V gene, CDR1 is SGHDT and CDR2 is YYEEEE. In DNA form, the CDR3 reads TGTGCCAGCAGCTCCTCGGACGGGGGGTTTGATGGCTACACCTTC. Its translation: CASSSSDGGFDGYTF.

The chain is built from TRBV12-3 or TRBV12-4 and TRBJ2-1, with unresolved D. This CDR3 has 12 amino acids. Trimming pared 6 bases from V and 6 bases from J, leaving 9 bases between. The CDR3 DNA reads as TGTGCCAGCAGGGAAGTCCCCAATGAGCAGTTCTTC. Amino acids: CASREVPNEQFF.

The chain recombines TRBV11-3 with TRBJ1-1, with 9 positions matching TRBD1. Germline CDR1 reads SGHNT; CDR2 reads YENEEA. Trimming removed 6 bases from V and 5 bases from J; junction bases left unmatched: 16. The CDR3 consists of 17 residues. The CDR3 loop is CASSRGPGTGIRTEAFF. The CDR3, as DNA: TGTGCCAGCAGTCGGGGTCCCGGGACAGGGATAAGGACTGAAGCTTTCTTT.

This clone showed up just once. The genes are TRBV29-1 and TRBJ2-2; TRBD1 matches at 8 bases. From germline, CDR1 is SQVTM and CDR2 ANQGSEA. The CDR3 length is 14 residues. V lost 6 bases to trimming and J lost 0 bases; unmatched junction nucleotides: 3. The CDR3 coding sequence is TGCAGCGTGCAGGGACAGGCGAACACCGGGGAGCTGTTTTTT. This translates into CSVQGQANTGELFF.

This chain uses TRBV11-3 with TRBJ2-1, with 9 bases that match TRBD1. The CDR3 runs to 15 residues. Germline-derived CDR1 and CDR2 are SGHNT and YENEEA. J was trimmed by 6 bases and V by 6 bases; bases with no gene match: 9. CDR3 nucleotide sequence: TGTGCCAGCAGGTCTCCGGGACAGGGTACCAATGAGCAGTTCTTC. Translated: CASRSPGQGTNEQFF. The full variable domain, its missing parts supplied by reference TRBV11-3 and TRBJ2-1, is EAGVVQSPRYKIIEKKQPVAFWCNPISGHNTLYWYLQNLGQGPELLIRYENEEAVDDSQLPKDRFSAERLKGVDSTLKIQPAELGDSAVYLCASRSPGQGTNEQFFGPGTRLTVL.

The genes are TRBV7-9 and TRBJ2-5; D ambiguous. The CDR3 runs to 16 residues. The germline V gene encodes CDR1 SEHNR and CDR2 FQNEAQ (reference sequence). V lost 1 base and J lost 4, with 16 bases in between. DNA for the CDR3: TGTGCCAGCAGCTTAGGGGCGGCCCCAGCCAGAGAGACCCAGTACTTC. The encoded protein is CASSLGAAPARETQYF.

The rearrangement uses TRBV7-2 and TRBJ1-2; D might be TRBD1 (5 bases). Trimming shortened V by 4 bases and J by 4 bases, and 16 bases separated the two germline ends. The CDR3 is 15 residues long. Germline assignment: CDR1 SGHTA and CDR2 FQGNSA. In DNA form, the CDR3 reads TGTGCCAGCAGCTCCTCTTCGATTGGGGGCTATGGCTACACCTTC. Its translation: CASSSSSIGGYGYTF.

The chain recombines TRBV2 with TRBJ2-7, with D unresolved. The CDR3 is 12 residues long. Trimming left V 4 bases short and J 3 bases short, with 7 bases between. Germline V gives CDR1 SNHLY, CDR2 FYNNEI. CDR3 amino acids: CASSAINYEQYF. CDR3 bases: TGTGCCAGCAGTGCAATAAACTACGAGCAGTACTTC.

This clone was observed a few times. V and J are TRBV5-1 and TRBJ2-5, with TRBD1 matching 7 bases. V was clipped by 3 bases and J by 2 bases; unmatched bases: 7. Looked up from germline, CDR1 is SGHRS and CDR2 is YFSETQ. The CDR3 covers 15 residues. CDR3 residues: CASSSTGPFQETQYF. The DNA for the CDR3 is TGCGCCAGCAGCTCGACAGGGCCCTTTCAAGAGACCCAGTACTTC. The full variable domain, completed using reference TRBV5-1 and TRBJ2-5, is KAGVTQTPRYLIKTRGQQVTLSCSPISGHRSVSWYQQTPGQGLQFLFEYFSETQRNKGNFPGRFSGRQFSNSRSEMNVSTLELGDSALYLCASSSTGPFQETQYFGPGTRLLVL.

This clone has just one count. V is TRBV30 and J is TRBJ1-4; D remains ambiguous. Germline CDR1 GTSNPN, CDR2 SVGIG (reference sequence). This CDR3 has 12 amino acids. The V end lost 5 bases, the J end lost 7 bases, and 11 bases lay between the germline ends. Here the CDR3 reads CAWGQSGEKLFF. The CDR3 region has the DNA TGTGCCTGGGGCCAAAGTGGTGAAAAACTGTTTTTT.

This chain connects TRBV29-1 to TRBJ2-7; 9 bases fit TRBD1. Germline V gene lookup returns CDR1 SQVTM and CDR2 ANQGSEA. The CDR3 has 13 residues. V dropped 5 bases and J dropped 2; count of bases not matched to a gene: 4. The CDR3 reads CSVPGQGTYEQYF. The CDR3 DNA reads TGCAGCGTTCCGGGACAGGGTACCTACGAGCAGTACTTC.

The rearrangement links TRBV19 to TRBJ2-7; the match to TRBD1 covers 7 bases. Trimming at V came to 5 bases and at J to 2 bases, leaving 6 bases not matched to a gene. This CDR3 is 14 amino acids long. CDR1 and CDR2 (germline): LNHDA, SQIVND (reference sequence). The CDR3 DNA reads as TGTGCCAGTAGTCAAACGGACAGGCCCTACGAGCAGTACTTC. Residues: CASSQTDRPYEQYF.

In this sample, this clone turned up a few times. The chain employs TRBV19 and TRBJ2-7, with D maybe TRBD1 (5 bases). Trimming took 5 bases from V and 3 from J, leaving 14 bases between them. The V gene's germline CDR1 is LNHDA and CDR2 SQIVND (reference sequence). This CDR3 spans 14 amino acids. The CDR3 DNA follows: TGTGCCAGTAGTGCAAGGGGAATGGACTACGAGCAGTACTTC. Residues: CASSARGMDYEQYF. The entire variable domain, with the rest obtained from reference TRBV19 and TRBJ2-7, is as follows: DGGITQSPKYLFRKEGQNVTLSCEQNLNHDAMYWYRQDPGQGLRLIYYSQIVNDFQKGDIAEGYSVSREKKESFPLTVTSAQKNPTAFYLCASSARGMDYEQYFGPGTRLTVT.

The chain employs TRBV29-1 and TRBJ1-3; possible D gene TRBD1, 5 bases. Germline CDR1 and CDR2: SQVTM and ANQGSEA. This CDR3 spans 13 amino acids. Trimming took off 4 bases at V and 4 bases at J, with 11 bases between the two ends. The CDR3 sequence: CSVGSGAGNTIYF. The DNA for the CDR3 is TGCAGCGTTGGGTCCGGGGCGGGAAACACCATATATTTT. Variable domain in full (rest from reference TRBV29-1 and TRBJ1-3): SAVISQKPSRDICQRGTSLTIQCQVDSQVTMMFWYRQQPGQSLTLIATANQGSEATYESGFVIDKFPISRPNLTFSTLTVSNMSPEDSSIYLCSVGSGAGNTIYFGEGSWLTVV.

CDR3 DNA sequence: TGTGCCAGCAGCCCCGGACTAGCGGGGGGGCCCGGCTCCTACAATGAGCAGTTCTTC. It translates to CASSPGLAGGPGSYNEQFF. The chain links TRBV5-5 to TRBJ2-1; TRBD2 agrees at 15 bases. CDR3 size: 19 residues. CDR1 and CDR2 (germline): SGHKS, YYEKEE (reference sequence). The V segment lost 4 bases and the J segment 0 bases; nucleotides outside the gene matches: 8.

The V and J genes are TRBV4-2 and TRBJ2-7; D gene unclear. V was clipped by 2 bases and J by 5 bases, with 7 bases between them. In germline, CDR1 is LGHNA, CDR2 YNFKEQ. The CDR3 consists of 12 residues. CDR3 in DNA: TGTGCCAGCAGCCAAAAGAGCAACGAGCAGTACTTC. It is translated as CASSQKSNEQYF.